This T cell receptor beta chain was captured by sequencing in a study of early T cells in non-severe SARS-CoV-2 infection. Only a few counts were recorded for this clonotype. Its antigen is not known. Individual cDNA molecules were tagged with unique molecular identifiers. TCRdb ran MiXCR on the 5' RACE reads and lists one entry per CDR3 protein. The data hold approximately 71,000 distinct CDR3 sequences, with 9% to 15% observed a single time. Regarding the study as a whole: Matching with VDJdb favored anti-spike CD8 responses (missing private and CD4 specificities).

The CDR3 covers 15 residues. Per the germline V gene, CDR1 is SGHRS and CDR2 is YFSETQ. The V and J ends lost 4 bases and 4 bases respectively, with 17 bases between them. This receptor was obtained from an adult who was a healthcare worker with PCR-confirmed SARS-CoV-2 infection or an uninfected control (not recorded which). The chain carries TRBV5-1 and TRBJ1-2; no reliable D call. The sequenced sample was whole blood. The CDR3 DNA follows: TGCGCCAGCAGCGCCCCAGAGGACTCGGCCTATGGCTACACCTTC. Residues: CASSAPEDSAYGYTF.